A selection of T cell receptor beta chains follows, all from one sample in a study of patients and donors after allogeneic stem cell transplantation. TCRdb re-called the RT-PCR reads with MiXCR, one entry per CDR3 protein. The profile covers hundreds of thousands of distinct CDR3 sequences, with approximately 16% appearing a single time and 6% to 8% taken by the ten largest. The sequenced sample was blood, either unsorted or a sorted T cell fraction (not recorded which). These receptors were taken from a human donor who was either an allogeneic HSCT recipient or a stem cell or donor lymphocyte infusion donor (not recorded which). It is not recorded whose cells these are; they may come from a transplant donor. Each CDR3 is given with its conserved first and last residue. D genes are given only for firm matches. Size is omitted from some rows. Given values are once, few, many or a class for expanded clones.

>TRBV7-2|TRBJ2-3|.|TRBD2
TGTGCCAGCAGCTCTAGCGGGAGTAGAACAGATACGCAGTATTTT
CASSSSGSRTDTQYF
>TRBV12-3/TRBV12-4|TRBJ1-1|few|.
TGTGCCAGCACTCTCGGACGGGGCACTGAAGCTTTCTTT
CASTLGRGTEAFF
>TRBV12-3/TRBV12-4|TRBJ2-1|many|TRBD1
TGTGCCAGCAGTTTAGGGGGCAGGGGGCGTGAGCAGTTCTTC
CASSLGGRGREQFF
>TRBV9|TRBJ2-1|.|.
TGTGCCAGCAGCGTAAAGAGGGACAACTCCTACAATGAGCAGTTCTTC
CASSVKRDNSYNEQFF
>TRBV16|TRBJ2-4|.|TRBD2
TGTGCCAGCAGCCAAGTGGCGGGAGACCACAGAAACATTCAGTACTTC
CASSQVAGDHRNIQYF
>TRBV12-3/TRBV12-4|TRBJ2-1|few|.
TGTGCCAGCACCCTTTTCCGGAGCAATGAGCAGTTCTTC
CASTLFRSNEQFF
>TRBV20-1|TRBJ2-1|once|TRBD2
TGCAGTGCTGGAGGGACTAGCGGGTACAATGAGCAGTTCTTC
CSAGGTSGYNEQFF
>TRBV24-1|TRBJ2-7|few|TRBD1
TGTGCCACCAGTGACGGACAGGGCTCTTCCTACGAGCAGTACTTC
CATSDGQGSSYEQYF
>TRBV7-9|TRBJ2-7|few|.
TGTGCCAGCAGCCACCAAGGTAGCTCCTACGAGCAGTACTTC
CASSHQGSSYEQYF
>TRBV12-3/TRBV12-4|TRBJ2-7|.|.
TGTGCCAGCAGTTTAGCGCCCCCCTACGAGCAGTACTTC
CASSLAPPYEQYF
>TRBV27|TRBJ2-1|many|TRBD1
TGTGCCAGCAGTTTCGGACAGGTCGGTGAGCAGTTCTTC
CASSFGQVGEQFF
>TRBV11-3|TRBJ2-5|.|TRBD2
TGTGCCAGCAGCTTTGGGACTAGGGGGTACCAAGAGACCCAGTACTTC
CASSFGTRGYQETQYF
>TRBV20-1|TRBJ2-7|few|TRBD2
TGCAGTGCTCGTGGACTAGCGGGATCACTCTCCTACGAGCAGTACTTC
CSARGLAGSLSYEQYF
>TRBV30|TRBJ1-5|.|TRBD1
TGTGCCTGGAAAGGGGGCGGCAATCAGCCCCAGCATTTT
CAWKGGGNQPQHF
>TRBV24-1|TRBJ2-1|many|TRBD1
TGTGCCACCAGTGGCACACAGGGGCCGTTCTACAATGAGCAGTTCTTC
CATSGTQGPFYNEQFF
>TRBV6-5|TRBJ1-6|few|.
TGTGCCAGCAGTTCAGGGGAATTGAATAATTCACCCCTCCACTTT
CASSSGELNNSPLHF
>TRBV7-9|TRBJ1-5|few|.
TGTGCCAGCAGCTTCTCGGGACAGCCCCAGCATTTT
CASSFSGQPQHF
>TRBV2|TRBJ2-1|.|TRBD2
TGTGCCAGCAGTTCCAGCGGGAGAAGGGGAAATGAGCAGTTCTTC
CASSSSGRRGNEQFF
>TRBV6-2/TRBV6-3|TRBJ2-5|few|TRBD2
TGTGCCAGCAGTGCACTAGCGGGAGAAGAGACCCAGTACTTC
CASSALAGEETQYF
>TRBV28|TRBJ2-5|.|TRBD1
TGTGCCAGCAGTTCGACAGGGGGAAGTGAGACCCAGTACTTC
CASSSTGGSETQYF
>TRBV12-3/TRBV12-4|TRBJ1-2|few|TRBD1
TGTGCCAGCAGCAACGACAGGGATTATGGCTACACCTTC
CASSNDRDYGYTF
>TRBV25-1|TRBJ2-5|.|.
TGTGCCAGCAGCCCCTGGAAGTCGAGGGAGACCCAGTACTTC
CASSPWKSRETQYF
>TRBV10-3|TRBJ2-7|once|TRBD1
TGTGCCATCAGTGAATGGACAGGGGACAACTACGAGCAGTACTTC
CAISEWTGDNYEQYF
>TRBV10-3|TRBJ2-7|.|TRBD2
TGTGCCATCAGGGGGTCTAGCGGGAACCGTGACGAGCAGTACTTC
CAIRGSSGNRDEQYF
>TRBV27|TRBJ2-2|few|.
TGTGCCAGCAGTTTAAGTCGGGGTGCCGGGGAGCTGTTTTTT
CASSLSRGAGELFF
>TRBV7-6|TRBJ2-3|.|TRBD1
TGTGCCAGCAGCCCCAGAACAGGGGTGGCGCAGTATTTT
CASSPRTGVAQYF
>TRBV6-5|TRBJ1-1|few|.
TGTGCCAGCAGTTCCCACTCGACGGCTGGGGTGAACACTGAAGCTTTCTTT
CASSSHSTAGVNTEAFF
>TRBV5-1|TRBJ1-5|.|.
TGCGCCAGGGCCCGGGGGACATCCCATAGCAATCAGCCCCAGCATTTT
CARARGTSHSNQPQHF
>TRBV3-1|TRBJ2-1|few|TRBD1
TGTGCCAGCAGCCAGGCACATCTCGGGACAGCGGTTTACAATGAGCAGTTCTTC
CASSQAHLGTAVYNEQFF
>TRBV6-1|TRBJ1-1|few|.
TGTGCCAGCGACTGGACGGGGAACACTGAAGCTTTCTTT
CASDWTGNTEAFF
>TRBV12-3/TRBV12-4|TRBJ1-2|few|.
TGTGCCAGCAGTTTACGCCCGATTGCTGGCTACACCTTC
CASSLRPIAGYTF
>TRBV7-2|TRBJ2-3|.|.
TGTGCCAGCAGCAGACCACCCGGGACTTCCACAGATACGCAGTATTTT
CASSRPPGTSTDTQYF
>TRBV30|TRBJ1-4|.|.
TGTGCCTGGAGTGTCAGGAACCTTGAAAAACTGTTTTTT
CAWSVRNLEKLFF
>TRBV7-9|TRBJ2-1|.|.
TGTGCCAGCAGCTTAGTGGTGAAGCGGCTCTACAATGAGCAGTTCTTC
CASSLVVKRLYNEQFF
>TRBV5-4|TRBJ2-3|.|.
TGTGCCAGCAGCTTCCTCTCGGGGCCCGGAGATACGCAGTATTTT
CASSFLSGPGDTQYF
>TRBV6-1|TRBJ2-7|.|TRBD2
TGTGCCAGCACCGAAGGACTAGCGGGAGCTTACGAGCAGTACTTC
CASTEGLAGAYEQYF
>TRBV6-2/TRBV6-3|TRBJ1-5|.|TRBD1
TGTGCCAGCAGCCGTAACAGGGGAGGCAATCAGCCCCAGCATTTT
CASSRNRGGNQPQHF